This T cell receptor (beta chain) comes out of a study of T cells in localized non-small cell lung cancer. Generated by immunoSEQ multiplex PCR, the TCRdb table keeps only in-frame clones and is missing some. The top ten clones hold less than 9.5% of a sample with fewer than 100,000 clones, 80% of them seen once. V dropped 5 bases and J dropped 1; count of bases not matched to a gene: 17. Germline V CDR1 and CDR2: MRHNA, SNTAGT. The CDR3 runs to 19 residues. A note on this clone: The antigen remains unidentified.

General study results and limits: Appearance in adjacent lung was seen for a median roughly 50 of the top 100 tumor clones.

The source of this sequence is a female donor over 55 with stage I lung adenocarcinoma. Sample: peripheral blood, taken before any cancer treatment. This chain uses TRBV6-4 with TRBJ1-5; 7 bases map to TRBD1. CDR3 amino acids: CASSPPRDTSRGSNQPQHF. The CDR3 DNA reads TGTGCCAGCAGTCCCCCAAGGGACACCTCCAGGGGGAGCAATCAGCCCCAGCATTTT.